These 18 T cell receptor beta chains came from one sample sequenced in a study of blood T cell repertoires in COVID-19. Assay used: immunoSEQ multiplex PCR; TCRdb lists only in-frame clones, some missing. The sample records over 200,000 clones, about 90% being singletons. Sequenced sample: PBMCs or T cells enriched from blood (not recorded which). Every receptor here comes from a man aged 25 to 40 who had been exposed to COVID-19.

The chain is built from TRBV11-3 and TRBJ1-1, with D maybe TRBD1 (6 bases). This CDR3 region has 15 residues. V was trimmed by 2 bases and J by 5 bases, leaving 15 bases between them. Germline V gene sequence: CDR1 SGHNT, CDR2 YENEEA. The CDR3: CASSLSGRGGTEAFF. The CDR3 DNA reads TGTGCCAGCAGCTTATCGGGCAGGGGTGGGACTGAAGCTTTCTTT.

The chain combines TRBV9 with TRBJ1-1, with unresolved D. The CDR3 length is 14 residues. Germline loops: CDR1 SGDLS, CDR2 YYNGEE. Trimming left V 6 bases short and J 1 base short, with 13 bases between. The CDR3 DNA is TGTGCCAGCAAACCCGAGGTGGGGAACACTGAAGCTTTCTTT. Its translation: CASKPEVGNTEAFF.

The chain has TRBV19 and TRBJ1-1; 11 bases are a match to TRBD1. Germline CDR1 is LNHDA and CDR2 is SQIVND (reference sequence). This CDR3 region has 22 residues. V lost 7 bases to trimming and J lost 3 bases; unmatched junction nucleotides: 28. CDR3 coding DNA: TGTGCCAGTACCCGAGGAGGGTGGACAGGGGGCGTGGGGAGAGTAAGGGACACTGAAGCTTTCTTT. It codes for CASTRGGWTGGVGRVRDTEAFF.

The chain has TRBV11-2 and TRBJ1-6; 8 bases are shared with TRBD1. CDR1 is SGHAT, CDR2 FQNNGV, per germline. The length of the CDR3 is 16 residues. The V gene end was trimmed by 6 bases and the J gene end by 7 bases; junction bases not matched to a gene: 11. CDR3 amino acids: CASRGWSGQGNSPLHF. The CDR3 DNA follows: TGTGCCAGCAGGGGTTGGAGTGGACAGGGAAATTCACCCCTCCACTTT.

The V call is TRBV4-1, the J call TRBJ2-6; D might be TRBD1 (5 bases). CDR1 and CDR2 (germline): MGHRA, YSYEKL. V was clipped by 1 base and J by 4 bases, with 17 bases between them. There are 18 residues in the CDR3. The CDR3 reads CASSQVGHPWRGANVLTF. CDR3 nucleotides: TGCGCCAGCAGCCAAGTGGGGCACCCCTGGAGAGGGGCCAACGTCCTGACTTTC.

The CDR3 region is CASSLSTGTSGSYEQYF. CDR3 nucleotides: TGTGCCAGCAGCCTATCTACCGGGACTAGCGGCTCCTACGAGCAGTACTTC. The chain links TRBV3-1 (or the pseudogene TRBV3-2) to TRBJ2-7; 11 positions match TRBD2. J lost 0 bases, V lost 4 bases, and 8 bases had no gene match. The CDR3 totals 17 residues. Germline values: CDR1 LGHDT, CDR2 YNNKEL (reference sequence).

The genes are TRBV2 and TRBJ2-3; no reliable D call. Germline CDR1 reads SNHLY; CDR2 reads FYNNEI. There are 12 residues in the CDR3. The V end lost 5 bases, the J end lost 4 bases, and 7 bases lay between the germline ends. The CDR3 protein is CASSLVADTQYF. The CDR3 bases are TGTGCCAGCAGTCTTGTCGCAGATACGCAGTATTTT.

The V call is TRBV6-2 or TRBV6-3, the J call TRBJ2-3, with 8 bases fitting TRBD2. Germline loops: CDR1 MNHEY, CDR2 SVGEGT. The CDR3 totals 14 residues. The J segment lost 6 bases and the V segment lost 2 bases, leaving 4 bases of the junction unmatched. This chain's CDR3 is CASSYRGGADTQYF. DNA for the CDR3: TGTGCCAGCAGTTACCGGGGGGGAGCTGATACGCAGTATTTT.

In its sample, this clone was seen once. The rearrangement links TRBV7-9 to TRBJ1-1; D unclear. Trimming took off 6 bases at V and 2 bases at J, with 25 bases between the two ends. The CDR3 length is 18 residues. Germline CDR1 reads SEHNR; CDR2 reads FQNEAQ (reference sequence). CDR3 DNA: TGTGCCAGCAGATCTACACTAAAGCCCGGAGGGAAAAACACTGAAGCTTTCTTT. This sequence encodes CASRSTLKPGGKNTEAFF.

The rearrangement joins TRBV30 to TRBJ2-7; a weak D match, TRBD2 (6 bases). Germline CDR1 is GTSNPN and CDR2 is SVGIG (reference sequence). The CDR3 extends over 14 amino acids. Trimming stripped 0 bases from V and 3 bases from J, with 12 bases between. The CDR3 nucleotides read TGTGCCTGGAGTGTGGGACTGAGAAACTACGAGCAGTACTTC. The encoded protein is CAWSVGLRNYEQYF.

V is TRBV5-1 and J is TRBJ2-3; 7 nucleotides align to TRBD1. V trimming: 5 bases; J trimming: 4 bases; junction bases outside the gene matches: 13. Looked up from germline, CDR1 is SGHRS and CDR2 is YFSETQ. The CDR3 length is 16 residues. Here the CDR3 DNA reads TGCGCCAGCAGTCATACGGTTCGACAGGGTTCAGATACGCAGTATTTT. It codes for CASSHTVRQGSDTQYF.

The CDR3 DNA follows: TGTGCCAGCTCACCTGGTCTAGCGGGGGGGAGGAGCTCCTACGAGCAGTACTTC. This encodes CASSPGLAGGRSSYEQYF. The chain couples TRBV18 to TRBJ2-7; TRBD2 matches at 12 bases. Trimming took 3 bases from V and 0 from J; bases not matched to a gene: 9. Germline values: CDR1 KGHSH, CDR2 LQKENI. The CDR3 length is 18 residues.

CDR3 residues: CAISVSGSSSYEQYF. CDR3 nucleotides: TGTGCCATCAGTGTCAGCGGGTCCTCATCCTACGAGCAGTACTTC. The chain carries TRBV10-3 and TRBJ2-7; D might be TRBD2 (6 bases). Germline V CDR1 and CDR2: ENHRY, SYGVKD. The V end was cut by 4 bases, the J end by 1 base, with 14 bases between. The CDR3 consists of 15 residues.

The chain uses TRBV5-3 and TRBJ2-7, with 8 bases identical to TRBD1. TRBV5-3 counts as an open reading frame of uncertain function. V was clipped by 4 bases and J by 7 bases; unmatched bases: 10. The CDR3 is 14 residues long. The DNA for the CDR3 is TGTGCCAGAAGCCCCCCAGGACAGGGTTGGGAGCAGTACTTC. This sequence encodes CARSPPGQGWEQYF.

The V and J genes are TRBV2 and TRBJ1-5; unclear D gene. Germline V gene lookup returns CDR1 SNHLY and CDR2 FYNNEI. The CDR3 totals 13 residues. V lost 7 bases, J lost 2 bases, and 9 bases lay in between. The CDR3 loop reads CASNEVGNQPQHF. CDR3 coding DNA: TGTGCCAGCAACGAGGTGGGCAATCAGCCCCAGCATTTT.

V is TRBV5-4 and J is TRBJ2-6, with TRBD1 matching over 7 bases. V was pared by 2 bases and J by 7 bases, with 6 bases of the junction left unmatched. The CDR3 is made up of 15 amino acids. Per the germline V gene, CDR1 is SGHNT and CDR2 is YYREEE (reference sequence). CDR3: CASSFIQGEANVLTF. Written as DNA, the CDR3 is TGTGCCAGCAGCTTTATTCAGGGGGAAGCCAACGTCCTGACTTTC.

The count of this clone is one. CDR3 nucleotides: TGCGCCAGCAGCCAACCGAATCAGCCCCAGCATTTT. This translates into CASSQPNQPQHF. This chain joins TRBV4-1 and TRBJ1-5; D is ambiguous. Trimming took off 2 bases at V and 4 bases at J, with 3 bases between the two ends. There are 12 residues in the CDR3. Germline CDR1 reads MGHRA; CDR2 reads YSYEKL.

The genes are TRBV4-2 and TRBJ2-2; D remains ambiguous. Germline V gives CDR1 LGHNA, CDR2 YNFKEQ. V gave up 0 bases and J gave up 7 bases, with 12 bases separating them. The CDR3 contains 15 residues. The CDR3 protein is CASSQDQAGIGELFF. CDR3 in DNA: TGTGCCAGCAGCCAAGATCAGGCAGGCATCGGGGAGCTGTTTTTT.